This T cell receptor beta chain came from a study of CD8+CD57+ T cells in acquired aplastic anemia. Study-wide background: An average of 3.2 ug of DNA was obtained from sorted CD4+ and CD8+ cells.

In patients chosen for sequencing, flow cytometry had shown CD8+CD57+ cell expansion. Germline CDR1 reads SGDLS; CDR2 reads YYNGEE. Deletions cut 2 bases from V and 4 bases from J, with 9 bases between. The CDR3 has 13 residues. The study profiled TCR beta VDJ and CDR3 using genomic DNA as template. MiXCR, applied by TCRdb to the reads, yields one record per CDR3 protein. The sample lists about 180,000 distinct CDR3 sequences; roughly half were seen once. Material: sorted CD4+, CD8+, or CD8+CD57+ T cells (not recorded which) from PBMCs. This receptor was identified in a human donor with aplastic anemia. This chain connects TRBV9 to TRBJ1-1; D may be TRBD1 (6 bases). The DNA for the CDR3 is TGTGCCAGCAGCGTTGGGGGGCGCACTGAAGCTTTCTTT. This gives the protein CASSVGGRTEAFF.